Each of the 4 T cell receptor beta chains below was sequenced from the same sample in a study of blood T cell repertoires in COVID-19. Using immunoSEQ multiplex PCR, the repertoire was profiled, and TCRdb retains in-frame clones only, with some absent. The data show 200,000 to 300,000 clones, roughly 80% seen once. The specimen was peripheral blood. The source of these receptors is an elderly woman with acute or convalescent COVID-19.

This chain uses TRBV20-1 with TRBJ1-1; D perhaps matches TRBD1 (5 bases). The V gene lost 3 bases and the J gene lost 5 bases, with 19 bases spanning the gap. Looked up from germline, CDR1 is DFQATT and CDR2 is SNEGSKA (reference sequence). This CDR3 has 15 residues. The CDR3 is CSASRGGGRWTEAFF. Here the CDR3 DNA reads TGCAGTGCTAGTAGGGGCGGGGGTAGGTGGACTGAAGCTTTCTTT.

This chain connects TRBV30 to TRBJ1-3; D gene uncertain. The CDR3 sequence is 12 residues long. Germline loops: CDR1 GTSNPN, CDR2 SVGIG (reference sequence). V was cut by 2 bases and J by 6 bases, with 8 bases left in between. The CDR3 nucleotides read TGTGCCTGGAGTCCCCAGAAAAACACCATATATTTT. It is translated as CAWSPQKNTIYF.

J is TRBJ1-2 and V is TRBV7-2, with 8 positions matching TRBD1. Germline V gives CDR1 SGHTA, CDR2 FQGNSA. CDR3 length equals 16 residues. V was pared by 4 bases and J by 3 bases, with 10 bases of the junction left unmatched. In DNA, the CDR3 is TGTGCCAGCAGCTCCAGGGGTGGACAGGGAGACTATGGCTACACCTTC. It yields the protein CASSSRGGQGDYGYTF.

The chain carries TRBV5-4 and TRBJ2-2; D is unresolved. This CDR3 contains 13 residues. Trimming stripped 2 bases from V and 3 bases from J, with 5 bases between. Germline CDR1 SGHNT, CDR2 YYREEE (reference sequence). The CDR3 DNA reads as TGTGCCAGCAGCTTTACAGACACCGGGGAGCTGTTTTTT. This encodes CASSFTDTGELFF.